This record covers a single T cell receptor (beta chain). The source of the sample is a study of tumour-infiltrating T cells in Burkitt lymphoma. Study overall: Productive clonality predicted overall and progression-free survival.

Data came from immunoSEQ multiplex PCR; TCRdb stores just in-frame clones and leaves some out. The data show 14,000 or so clones, around 30% seen once. CDR3 length: 15 residues. V was clipped by 3 bases and J by 5 bases; unmatched bases: 8. Germline values: CDR1 LGHNA, CDR2 YNFKEQ. The source material was tumor tissue. The receptor was derived from a human donor with diffuse large B-cell lymphoma. The chain couples TRBV4-2 to TRBJ2-5; 8 bases agree with TRBD2. As DNA, the CDR3 is TGTGCCAGCAGCCAGGTCAGCGGGAGCGGGGAGACCCAGTACTTC. This gives the protein CASSQVSGSGETQYF.